This TCR beta chain was recovered during a study of blood T cell repertoires in COVID-19. Across the study: Samples representing acute and convalescent COVID-19 were sourced from the United States, Italy and Spain. PBMCs, B-cell-depleted T cells, or T cells were the source of the cDNA or gDNA that made up the material.

Assay used: immunoSEQ multiplex PCR; TCRdb lists only in-frame clones, some missing. Among around 250,000 clones listed, 70% to 90% were seen once. Living in about two dozen US areas, the participants were between roughly 18 and 89 years of age. The V gene's germline CDR1 is SEHNR and CDR2 FQNEAQ (reference sequence). This CDR3 is 16 amino acids long. The ends lost 3 bases at V and 7 bases at J; junction bases unmatched: 10. The chain carries TRBV7-9 and TRBJ1-4; TRBD1 matches at 8 bases. Material: PBMCs or T cells enriched from blood (not recorded which). The origin of this receptor is a woman aged 35 to 49 with acute COVID-19. The CDR3 here is CASSFGVRGLFEKLFF. The CDR3 DNA follows: TGTGCCAGCAGCTTTGGTGTCAGGGGGCTCTTTGAAAAACTGTTTTTT.